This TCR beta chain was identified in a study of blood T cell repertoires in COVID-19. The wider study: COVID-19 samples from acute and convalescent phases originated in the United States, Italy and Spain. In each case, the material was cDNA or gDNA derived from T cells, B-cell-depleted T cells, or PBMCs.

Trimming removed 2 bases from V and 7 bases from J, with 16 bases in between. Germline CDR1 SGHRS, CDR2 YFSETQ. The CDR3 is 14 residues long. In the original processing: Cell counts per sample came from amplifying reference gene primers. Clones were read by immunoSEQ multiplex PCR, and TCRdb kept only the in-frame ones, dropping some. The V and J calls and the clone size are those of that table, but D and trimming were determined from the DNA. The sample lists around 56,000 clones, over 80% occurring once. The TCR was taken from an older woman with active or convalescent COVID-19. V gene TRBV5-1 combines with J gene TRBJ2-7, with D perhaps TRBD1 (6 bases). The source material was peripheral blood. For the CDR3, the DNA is TGCGCCAGCAGCTTAAGCCAGGGGCGTTCGGAGCAGTACTTC. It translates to CASSLSQGRSEQYF.